The 7 T cell receptor beta chains presented below share a single source sample, sequenced in a study of cytomegalovirus exposure and HLA in healthy donors. Both 60 Vbeta primers and 13 Jbeta primers went into the PCR. Some clones are missing from TCRdb's copy, which holds only in-frame ones; the method was immunoSEQ multiplex PCR. The sample lists roughly 99,000 clones; approximately 79% were seen once. The source material was PBMCs. These receptors originate from a woman in her forties in good health and CMV-seropositive.

The V gene is TRBV5-4, the J gene TRBJ1-4; TRBD1 is a possible D gene (6 bases). Between the trimmed V and J ends, which lost 0 bases and 7 bases, there was a span of 13 bases. The CDR3 sequence is 15 residues long. The germline CDR1 and CDR2 sequences are SGHNT and YYREEE (reference sequence). This chain's CDR3 is CASSLGNPQGEKLFF. The CDR3, as DNA: TGTGCCAGCAGCTTGGGTAACCCACAGGGTGAAAAACTGTTTTTT.

This clone appeared a few times. The chain has TRBV4-3 and TRBJ1-6, with D tentatively TRBD1 (5 bases). The CDR3 is 16 residues long. Per the germline V gene, CDR1 is LGHNA and CDR2 is YSLEER. The V end was cut by 1 base, the J end by 5 bases, with 12 bases between. The CDR3 DNA sequence: TGCGCCAGCAGCCAAGCTCCGGGGGGGAATAATTCACCCCTCCACTTT. Translated, it gives CASSQAPGGNNSPLHF.

The chain recombines TRBV5-6 with TRBJ1-2; D perhaps matches TRBD1 (6 bases). This CDR3 is 16 amino acids long. The germline CDR1 and CDR2 sequences are SGHDT and YYEEEE. V lost 4 bases to trimming and J lost 8 bases, with 24 bases between them. This chain's CDR3 is CASSNRRGIQLGGYTF. CDR3 DNA sequence: TGTGCCAGCAGCAACCGAAGGGGGATCCAATTAGGCGGCTACACCTTC.

This clone was observed a handful of times. CDR3 amino acids: CASSESGNEQFF. CDR3 DNA: TGTGCCAGCAGTGAATCAGGAAATGAGCAGTTCTTC. The rearrangement links TRBV2 to TRBJ2-1; D call uncertain. CDR1 is SNHLY and CDR2 is FYNNEI in the germline V gene. Trimming stripped 2 bases from V and 7 bases from J, with 6 bases between. There are 12 residues in the CDR3.

The chain joins TRBV27 to TRBJ1-2, with 8 bases aligning to TRBD1. The CDR3 has 15 residues. V lost 10 bases to trimming and J lost 4 bases; unmatched junction nucleotides: 14. The germline CDR1 and CDR2 sequences are MNHEY and SMNVEV (reference sequence). The CDR3 sequence: CATLTRTGYGYGYTF. CDR3 DNA sequence: TGTGCCACCTTAACCAGGACAGGGTACGGCTATGGCTACACCTTC.

The V and J genes are TRBV27 and TRBJ2-2, with D perhaps matching TRBD1 (6 bases). The CDR3 runs to 14 residues. Trimming removed 2 bases at V and 4 bases at J, with 8 bases between. Per germline, CDR1 MNHEY and CDR2 SMNVEV (reference sequence). The CDR3 loop reads CASSLGGLTGELFF. The CDR3 DNA sequence: TGTGCCAGCAGTTTAGGGGGCCTCACCGGGGAGCTGTTTTTT.

The chain links TRBV7-3 to TRBJ2-1; TRBD2 matches at 11 bases. This CDR3 has 16 amino acids. J lost 0 bases, V lost 5 bases, and 3 bases had no gene match. Germline assignment: CDR1 SGHTA and CDR2 FQGTGA. The CDR3, as DNA: TGTGCCAGCAGCACTAGCGGGGGTGTCTCCTACAATGAGCAGTTCTTC. Residues: CASSTSGGVSYNEQFF.